These T cell receptor beta chains were read from a single sample in a study of blood T cell repertoires in COVID-19. Measured with immunoSEQ multiplex PCR; TCRdb has only the in-frame clones, and not every one. Altogether about 250,000 clones are present, 65% to 85% being singletons, with the ten largest covering around 5.2%. The source material was peripheral blood. These receptors all stem from a human donor in a cohort sampled during active COVID-19. CDR3s include the opening cysteine and the closing phenylalanine or tryptophan.

V gene	CDR3 protein
TRBV18	CASSPGEGEQYF
TRBV9	CASSGTGGLGAGVGTQYF
TRBV18	CASSLGLAFGTDTQYF
TRBV18	CASSPIVSRQGSTNEKLFF
TRBV3-1/TRBV3-2	CASSPTGSSSYEQYF
TRBV6-4	CASSDGLAGDYNEQFF
TRBV18	CASSSTKGQGNTGELFF
TRBV2	CASSEAWASGGAVAKNIQYF
TRBV7-9	CASSLGGQFGETQYF
TRBV19	CASTSNNRGGLNNEQFF
TRBV9	CASSASGTSSYNEQFF
TRBV10-1	CASSDRGLHNEQFF
TRBV3-1/TRBV3-2	CASSLQRGGFYNEQFF
TRBV5-6	CASSLKTSGSDTQYF
TRBV3-1/TRBV3-2	CASSLRLTYRDRGNSPLHF
TRBV10-3	CAIRAGRNYYGYTF
TRBV5-4	CASSLKGGYEQYF
TRBV28	CASNRLAGINNEQFF
TRBV11-2	CASSLVQGKETQYF
TRBV30	CAWSVTGNSEKLFF
TRBV9	CASSARRDSRTDTQYF
TRBV5-1	CASSPRGQGLAGVNEQFF
TRBV7-9	CASSVRDEQYF
TRBV19	CASSPGTGGGYEQYF
TRBV9	CASSVEWGRNTIYF
TRBV24-1	CATSDSGRGNRELFF
TRBV12-5	CASGSYEQYF
TRBV29-1	CSVVAGGPNIQYF
TRBV2	CASSEDTGLANYEQYF
TRBV7-2	CASSLALTGGGTDTQYF
TRBV7-2	CASTLGGANTGELFF
TRBV3-1/TRBV3-2	CASSLLALPYEQYF
TRBV6-6	CASSVQGGLFGNTIYF
TRBV7-9	CASSTRQDPGAFF
TRBV5-1	CASSLGGAGGRNEQFF
TRBV29-1	CSVVGRGASTDTQYF
TRBV7-2	CASSLTSGPNNEQFF
TRBV3-1/TRBV3-2	CASSQGTSQRAYGYTF